Below, 23 T cell receptor beta chains from the same sample are listed, as sequenced in a study of T cells in localized non-small cell lung cancer. Measured with immunoSEQ multiplex PCR; TCRdb has only the in-frame clones, and not every one. The data show approximately 2,200 clones, with about 18% seen just once and 11% held by the top ten. The sequences come from normal lung tissue next to the tumor, collected before any cancer treatment. All receptors come from a man aged 40-75 years with stage I squamous cell lung carcinoma.

This clone has only one observation. The genes are TRBV12-5 and TRBJ2-5; 15 bases align to TRBD2. The V and J ends lost 4 bases and 7 bases, in that order; junction bases with no gene match: 19. The CDR3 covers 20 residues. The germline gives CDR1 LGHNT, CDR2 FRNRAP. CDR3 region: CASGSLPDGTSGRSIGTQYF. CDR3 bases: TGTGCTAGTGGTTCCCTCCCGGACGGGACTAGCGGGAGGTCTATCGGGACCCAGTACTTC.

The rearrangement uses TRBV11-3 and TRBJ2-6; D not certain. Germline CDR1 SGHNT, CDR2 YENEEA. The V end was cut by 3 bases, the J end by 1 base, with 4 bases between. The CDR3 loop spans 14 amino acids. The CDR3 region is CASSFGSGANVLTF. In DNA, the CDR3 is TGTGCCAGCAGCTTTGGTTCTGGGGCCAACGTCCTGACTTTC. Supplemented by reference TRBV11-3 and TRBJ2-6, the full variable domain reads EAGVVQSPRYKIIEKKQPVAFWCNPISGHNTLYWYLQNLGQGPELLIRYENEEAVDDSQLPKDRFSAERLKGVDSTLKIQPAELGDSAVYLCASSFGSGANVLTFGAGSRLTVL.

This clone was found a few times. V gene TRBV28 combines with J gene TRBJ2-5; D may be TRBD1 (5 bases). The V end was cut by 3 bases, the J end by 7 bases, with 9 bases between. Germline V gene sequence: CDR1 MDHEN, CDR2 SYDVKM. This CDR3 spans 12 amino acids. CDR3 sequence reads: CASSFRDGTQYF. The DNA for the CDR3 is TGTGCCAGCAGTTTCAGGGATGGGACCCAGTACTTC. The variable domain in full, completed from reference TRBV28 and TRBJ2-5, reads DVKVTQSSRYLVKRTGEKVFLECVQDMDHENMFWYRQDPGLGLRLIYFSYDVKMKEKGDIPEGYSVSREKKERFSLILESASTNQTSMYLCASSFRDGTQYFGPGTRLLVL.

This clone is medium-sized (0.01 to 0.1%) within its sample. The chain couples TRBV11-3 to TRBJ2-3; 7 bases match TRBD2. J was trimmed by 5 bases and V by 5 bases; bases with no gene match: 16. The CDR3 has 17 residues. Per germline, CDR1 SGHNT and CDR2 YENEEA. Here the CDR3 reads CASSQVSQGGAGDTQYF. As DNA, the CDR3 is TGTGCCAGCAGCCAAGTTTCTCAGGGAGGGGCAGGAGATACGCAGTATTTT.

The chain is built from TRBV30 and TRBJ2-5, with TRBD2 identical over 9 bases. CDR1 is GTSNPN, CDR2 SVGIG, per germline (reference sequence). The CDR3 extends over 16 amino acids. The junction had 10 bases not matched to a gene; V was cut back by 4 bases and J by 1 base. The CDR3 loop is CAWMGLSGRTQETQYF. The CDR3 bases are TGTGCCTGGATGGGGCTAAGCGGGAGGACCCAAGAGACCCAGTACTTC.

V and J are TRBV6-8 and TRBJ2-3; D perhaps matches TRBD1 (5 bases). The CDR3 loop spans 15 amino acids. CDR1 and CDR2 (germline): MNHGY, SAAAGT. V lost 6 bases and J lost 2, with 15 bases in between. CDR3 region: CASRGNMGPTDTQYF. The CDR3, as DNA: TGTGCCAGCAGGGGAAACATGGGGCCCACAGATACGCAGTATTTT.

The chain couples TRBV29-1 to TRBJ2-5; a possible D gene is TRBD2 (6 bases). The germline V gene encodes CDR1 SQVTM and CDR2 ANQGSEA. CDR3 size: 13 residues. The V end lost 2 bases, the J end lost 5 bases, and 12 bases lay between the germline ends. DNA for the CDR3: TGCAGCGTTGAATTGGGGGGACGGGAGACCCAGTACTTC. The encoded protein is CSVELGGRETQYF.

This clone was found a few times. The chain carries TRBV11-3 and TRBJ2-5; 10 positions match TRBD2. V shed 5 bases, J shed 3 bases, and the junction held 6 bases outside the gene matches. Germline V gene data show CDR1 as SGHNT and CDR2 as YENEEA. The CDR3 runs to 15 residues. CDR3 bases: TGTGCCAGCAGCCCGGGACTAGCGATGAAAGAGACCCAGTACTTC. Translating it yields CASSPGLAMKETQYF. The full variable domain, with the rest looked up from reference TRBV11-3 and TRBJ2-5, is EAGVVQSPRYKIIEKKQPVAFWCNPISGHNTLYWYLQNLGQGPELLIRYENEEAVDDSQLPKDRFSAERLKGVDSTLKIQPAELGDSAVYLCASSPGLAMKETQYFGPGTRLLVL.

The sample holds one count of this clone. The chain is built from TRBV28 and TRBJ1-5; D uncertain. Germline loops: CDR1 MDHEN, CDR2 SYDVKM. The CDR3 length is 15 residues. V was pared by 8 bases and J by 0 bases, with 14 bases between. The CDR3 loop reads CASGGPVYSNQPQHF. The CDR3 coding sequence is TGTGCCAGCGGCGGGCCGGTCTATAGCAATCAGCCCCAGCATTTT.

This clone was observed a handful of times. The J gene is TRBJ2-1, the V gene TRBV28; TRBD2 agrees at 8 bases. The CDR3 length is 13 residues. The germline V gene has CDR1 MDHEN and CDR2 SYDVKM. Losses at the gene ends were 3 bases for V and 12 bases for J; bases not matched to a gene: 7. CDR3 nucleotide sequence: TGTGCCAGCAGTTTGGAACTAGCGGCTAGGCAGTTCTTC. It codes for CASSLELAARQFF.

A few counts support this clone. The chain joins TRBV19 to TRBJ1-1; D not resolved. The CDR3 runs to 17 residues. Trimming removed 5 bases at V and 0 bases at J, with 19 bases between. Germline lookup yields CDR1 LNHDA and CDR2 SQIVND (reference sequence). CDR3: CASSDGSRGFMNTEAFF. The CDR3 DNA reads as TGTGCCAGTAGTGATGGCTCTCGAGGATTCATGAACACTGAAGCTTTCTTT.

CDR3 sequence reads: CASRTGDAAKNIQYF. In nucleotides, the CDR3 is TGTGCCAGCAGAACAGGGGATGCGGCCAAAAACATTCAGTACTTC. The chain recombines TRBV11-3 with TRBJ2-4; 7 positions match TRBD1. CDR3 length equals 15 residues. CDR1 is SGHNT and CDR2 is YENEEA in the germline V gene. Losses at the gene ends were 6 bases for V and 1 base for J; bases not matched to a gene: 6.

This clone is categorized as medium-sized. The chain recombines TRBV6-8 with TRBJ1-2; D gene uncertain. Per germline, CDR1 MNHGY and CDR2 SAAAGT. V was clipped by 5 bases and J by 10 bases, with 14 bases between them. The CDR3 extends over 12 amino acids. The DNA for the CDR3 is TGTGCCAGCAGTCCACTCGGACGCGACTACACCTTC. This gives the protein CASSPLGRDYTF.

This clone was seen ten or more times. This chain links TRBV11-3 with TRBJ2-5, with D maybe TRBD2 (6 bases). CDR1 is SGHNT, CDR2 YENEEA, per germline. The CDR3 has 15 amino acids. The germline V and J ends were trimmed by 5 bases and 4 bases, with 17 bases remaining between them. CDR3 sequence: CASSPGTGAPETQYF. Here the CDR3 DNA reads TGTGCCAGCAGCCCCGGGACGGGAGCCCCAGAGACCCAGTACTTC.

The chain uses TRBV19 and TRBJ2-1; 14 bases align to TRBD2. V lost 6 bases to trimming and J lost 8 bases; unmatched junction nucleotides: 9. The germline CDR1 and CDR2 sequences are LNHDA and SQIVND (reference sequence). The CDR3 covers 16 residues. CDR3 DNA: TGTGCCAGTAGACGACTAGCGGGAGGGCTTAGGGATGAGCAGTTCTTC. Translating it yields CASRRLAGGLRDEQFF.

This clone turned up a few times. The chain uses TRBV18 and TRBJ1-4, with 9 bases lining up with TRBD1. The CDR3 loop spans 15 amino acids. The junction had 6 bases not matched to a gene; V was cut back by 4 bases and J by 6 bases. CDR1 is KGHSH and CDR2 is LQKENI in the germline V gene. The CDR3 is CASSLLQGADEKLFF. The CDR3, as DNA: TGTGCCAGCTCACTCTTACAGGGGGCGGATGAAAAACTGTTTTTT.

This clone is classed as medium-sized (0.01 to 0.1%). V and J are TRBV9 and TRBJ2-5; 7 bases line up with TRBD2. CDR1 and CDR2 (germline): SGDLS, YYNGEE. The CDR3 is made up of 16 amino acids. J gave up 5 bases and V 0 bases, and 10 bases lay outside the gene matches. This chain's CDR3 is CASSVDPAGPLETQYF. The CDR3 DNA reads TGTGCCAGCAGCGTAGATCCAGCGGGGCCCTTGGAGACCCAGTACTTC.

The V gene is TRBV9, the J gene TRBJ1-4; 10 bases are shared with TRBD1. The length of the CDR3 is 14 residues. J was trimmed by 8 bases and V by 4 bases; bases with no gene match: 5. Per germline, CDR1 SGDLS and CDR2 YYNGEE. The CDR3 coding sequence is TGTGCCAGCAGCTTGGGACAGGGGATAGAAAAACTGTTTTTT. This codes for CASSLGQGIEKLFF.

The J gene is TRBJ2-7, the V gene TRBV19; TRBD2 matches at 13 bases. Trimming cost V 5 bases and J 4 bases; bases outside gene matches: 14. Germline V CDR1 and CDR2: LNHDA, SQIVND (reference sequence). The CDR3 loop spans 18 amino acids. Here the CDR3 DNA reads TGTGCCAGTAGTCCCATCGCTAGGACTAGCGGGAGCTCGTACGAGCAGTACTTC. This sequence encodes CASSPIARTSGSSYEQYF.

V and J are TRBV29-1 and TRBJ2-3, with 11 bases aligning to TRBD2. CDR1 is SQVTM, CDR2 ANQGSEA, per germline. The V segment lost 6 bases and the J segment 2 bases; nucleotides outside the gene matches: 13. The CDR3 consists of 17 residues. The CDR3 DNA sequence: TGCAGCGTCCGCGACTTCCCGACTAGCGGGGACACAGATACGCAGTATTTT. Translated: CSVRDFPTSGDTDTQYF.

The V call is TRBV30, the J call TRBJ2-5; D gene unclear. The CDR3 sequence is 12 residues long. Germline CDR1 GTSNPN, CDR2 SVGIG (reference sequence). Trimming left V 0 bases short and J 4 bases short, with 6 bases between. This CDR3 reads CAWSVNRETQYF. As DNA, the CDR3 is TGTGCCTGGAGTGTAAATCGAGAGACCCAGTACTTC. Using reference TRBV30 and TRBJ2-5 for the parts outside the CDR3, the full variable domain is SQTIHQWPATLVQPVGSPLSLECTVEGTSNPNLYWYRQAAGRGLQLLFYSVGIGQISSEVPQNLSASRPQDRQFILSSKKLLLSDSGFYLCAWSVNRETQYFGPGTRLLVL.

This clone has a handful of counts. The chain employs TRBV19 and TRBJ2-2, with TRBD2 identical over 10 bases. The CDR3 has 18 residues. CDR1 is LNHDA, CDR2 SQIVND, per germline (reference sequence). Losses at the gene ends were 3 bases for V and 0 bases for J; bases not matched to a gene: 7. In nucleotides, the CDR3 is TGTGCCAGTAGTATCGGAATAGCGGGAGGAGCGAACACCGGGGAGCTGTTTTTT. Translated: CASSIGIAGGANTGELFF.

The chain employs TRBV6-8 and TRBJ1-2, with D unresolved. This CDR3 comprises 15 residues. The germline CDR1 and CDR2 sequences are MNHGY and SAAAGT. V dropped 0 bases and J dropped 7 bases, with 15 bases sitting between them. The CDR3 DNA reads TGTGCCAGCAGTTACTCGAGTCGGGGTCGGGGTGGCTACACCTTC. Protein: CASSYSSRGRGGYTF.